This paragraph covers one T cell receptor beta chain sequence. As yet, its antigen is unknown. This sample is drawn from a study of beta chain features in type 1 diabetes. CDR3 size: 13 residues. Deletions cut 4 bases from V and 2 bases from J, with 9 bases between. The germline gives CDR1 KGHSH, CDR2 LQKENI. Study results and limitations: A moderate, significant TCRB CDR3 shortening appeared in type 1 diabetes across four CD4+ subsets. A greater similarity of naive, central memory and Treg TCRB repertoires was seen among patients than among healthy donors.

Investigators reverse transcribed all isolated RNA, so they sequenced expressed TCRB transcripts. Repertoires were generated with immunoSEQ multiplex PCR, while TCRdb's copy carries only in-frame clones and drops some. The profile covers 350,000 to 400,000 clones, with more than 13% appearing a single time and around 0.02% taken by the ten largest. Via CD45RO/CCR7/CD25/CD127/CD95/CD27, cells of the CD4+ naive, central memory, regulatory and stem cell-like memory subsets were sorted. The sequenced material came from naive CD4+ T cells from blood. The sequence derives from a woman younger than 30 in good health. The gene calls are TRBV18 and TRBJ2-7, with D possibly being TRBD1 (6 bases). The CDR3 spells CASSQGHTYEQYF. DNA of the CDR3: TGTGCCAGCTCACAGGGACACACCTACGAGCAGTACTTC.